One sample yielded the 30 T cell receptor beta chains listed below, sequenced in a study of blood T cell repertoires in COVID-19. Method: immunoSEQ multiplex PCR; TCRdb's copy keeps in-frame clones and lacks some. In the table there are roughly 150,000 clones, approximately 82% of which are singletons. Source material: peripheral blood. The receptors originated from a woman aged 50 to 60 with acute or convalescent COVID-19.

About this clone itself: Different DNA sequences within this sample yield the same CDR3. The chain is built from TRBV20-1 and TRBJ2-1; D might be TRBD2 (6 bases). V was shortened by 6 bases and J by 12 bases, with 15 bases between the two germline ends. This CDR3 comprises 11 residues. Germline CDR1 DFQATT, CDR2 SNEGSKA (reference sequence). Here the CDR3 DNA reads TGCAGTGCGAGGGACGGGAGAGGGCAGTTCTTC. Translated, it gives CSARDGRGQFF.

The chain employs TRBV7-2 and TRBJ2-7; tentatively, D is TRBD2 (7 bases). The CDR3 runs 12 residues. V lost 4 bases, J lost 7 bases, and 11 bases lay in between. The V gene's germline CDR1 is SGHTA and CDR2 FQGNSA. DNA for the CDR3: TGTGCCAGCAGCTGGGGGGGCTGGGAGCAGTACTTC. Its translation: CASSWGGWEQYF.

This clone was seen a handful of times. The chain is built from TRBV5-1 and TRBJ1-4; 7 nucleotides match TRBD1. V shed 1 base and J 7 bases; nucleotides not matched to a gene: 7. The germline V gene has CDR1 SGHRS and CDR2 YFSETQ. The CDR3 loop spans 15 amino acids. CDR3 DNA sequence: TGCGCCAGCAGCTTGTTACAGGGGAGTGGTGAAAAACTGTTTTTT. This sequence encodes CASSLLQGSGEKLFF.

This sequence joins TRBV7-2 and TRBJ2-7; 15 bases agree with TRBD2. The germline gives CDR1 SGHTA, CDR2 FQGNSA. The CDR3 consists of 17 residues. J was trimmed by 2 bases and V by 4 bases; bases with no gene match: 6. The CDR3: CASSSRTSGGAAYEQYF. In nucleotides, the CDR3 is TGTGCCAGCAGCTCCCGGACTAGCGGGGGGGCCGCCTACGAGCAGTACTTC. The whole variable domain, remainder taken from reference TRBV7-2 and TRBJ2-7, is GAGVSQSPSNKVTEKGKDVELRCDPISGHTALYWYRQSLGQGLEFLIYFQGNSAPDKSGLPSDRFSAERTGGSVSTLTIQRTQQEDSAVYLCASSSRTSGGAAYEQYFGPGTRLTVT.

This chain links TRBV29-1 with TRBJ2-1; 7 bases map to TRBD2. The V gene's germline CDR1 is SQVTM and CDR2 ANQGSEA. V dropped 2 bases and J dropped 4; count of bases not matched to a gene: 5. This CDR3 spans 14 amino acids. This chain's CDR3 is CSVERSSGYNEQFF. The CDR3, as DNA: TGCAGCGTTGAAAGGTCTAGCGGATACAATGAGCAGTTCTTC.

The chain has TRBV29-1 and TRBJ2-1, with a weak D call TRBD2 (6 bases). The germline V gene has CDR1 SQVTM and CDR2 ANQGSEA. The CDR3 is made up of 16 amino acids. With 0 bases removed from V and 0 bases from J, the gap between germline ends came to 12 bases. CDR3 region: CSVEEGDSSSYNEQFF. CDR3 nucleotides: TGCAGCGTTGAAGAAGGGGACTCTAGCTCCTACAATGAGCAGTTCTTC.

The chain is built from TRBV27 and TRBJ2-3, with 8 bases aligning to TRBD2. Germline CDR1 and CDR2: MNHEY and SMNVEV (reference sequence). V shed 5 bases and J 0 bases; nucleotides not matched to a gene: 4. The CDR3 loop spans 15 amino acids. Written as DNA, the CDR3 is TGTGCCAGCAGTGAGCGGGGGAGTAGCACAGATACGCAGTATTTT. It yields the protein CASSERGSSTDTQYF.

The V call is TRBV14, the J call TRBJ1-4; D is uncertain. Trimming cost V 0 bases and J 7 bases, with 6 bases left between them. The CDR3 runs 13 residues. Germline V lookup: CDR1 SGHDN, CDR2 FVKESK. CDR3 nucleotide sequence: TGTGCCAGCAGCCAAGACAACGGTGAAAAACTGTTTTTT. Translated: CASSQDNGEKLFF.

The V and J genes are TRBV19 and TRBJ1-2; 8 bases fit TRBD1. The CDR3 is made up of 14 amino acids. Germline lookup yields CDR1 LNHDA and CDR2 SQIVND (reference sequence). The J segment lost 5 bases and the V segment lost 6 bases, leaving 8 bases of the junction unmatched. The CDR3 bases are TGTGCCAGTAGATCCGACAGGGGACTATATGGCTACACCTTC. This codes for CASRSDRGLYGYTF.

The V gene is TRBV5-1, the J gene TRBJ2-7; D may be TRBD1 (6 bases). Germline CDR1 SGHRS, CDR2 YFSETQ. The V end lost 3 bases, the J end lost 5 bases, and 15 bases lay between the germline ends. The CDR3 covers 14 residues. This CDR3 is CASSSPGEHDEQYF. CDR3 in DNA: TGCGCCAGCAGCTCCCCAGGGGAACACGACGAGCAGTACTTC.

The V gene is TRBV7-9, the J gene TRBJ1-3; D is uncertain. Germline CDR1 is SEHNR and CDR2 is FQNEAQ (reference sequence). The CDR3 is made up of 14 amino acids. Trimming pared 1 base from V and 0 bases from J, leaving 4 bases between. DNA for the CDR3: TGTGCCAGCAGCTTAGGGAGCTCTGGAAACACCATATATTTT. It yields the protein CASSLGSSGNTIYF.

The chain carries TRBV28 and TRBJ1-3; TRBD1 might be the D (6 bases). Trimming cost V 5 bases and J 0 bases, with 8 bases left between them. CDR1 and CDR2 from the germline V gene are MDHEN and SYDVKM. The CDR3 is 14 residues long. CDR3 protein: CASSRQDSGNTIYF. For the CDR3, the DNA is TGTGCCAGCAGTAGACAGGACTCTGGAAACACCATATATTTT.

The gene calls are TRBV6-6 and TRBJ2-5; TRBD2 is a possible D gene (5 bases). V was trimmed by 0 bases and J by 4 bases, leaving 9 bases between them. CDR3 length equals 14 residues. CDR1 and CDR2 (germline): MNHNY, SVGAGI (reference sequence). Here the CDR3 reads CASSYSGALETQYF. CDR3 bases: TGTGCCAGCAGTTACTCGGGAGCCTTAGAGACCCAGTACTTC.

CDR3 sequence: CASSLRSAQYQETQYF. The CDR3 region has the DNA TGTGCCAGCAGCTTGAGGAGCGCCCAGTACCAAGAGACCCAGTACTTC. This rearrangement joins TRBV5-4 to TRBJ2-5; D unresolved. Germline V gene sequence: CDR1 SGHNT, CDR2 YYREEE (reference sequence). Trimming took off 1 base at V and 0 bases at J, with 13 bases between the two ends. CDR3 length: 16 residues.

The V call is TRBV5-1, the J call TRBJ2-1; no reliable D call. The ends were cut back, 5 bases at V and 4 bases at J, with 16 bases in the middle. Germline CDR1 is SGHRS and CDR2 is YFSETQ. The CDR3 sequence is 15 residues long. DNA for the CDR3: TGCGCCAGCAGGAAAGACGACACCTTATACAATGAGCAGTTCTTC. Protein sequence: CASRKDDTLYNEQFF.

V usage is TRBV3-1 (or the pseudogene TRBV3-2) and J usage is TRBJ1-1, with D unclear. From germline, CDR1 is LGHDT and CDR2 YNNKEL (reference sequence). The ends were cut back, 0 bases at V and 1 base at J, with 6 bases in the middle. The CDR3 consists of 14 residues. The CDR3 nucleotides read TGTGCCAGCAGCCAAGACCAGCGGAACACTGAAGCTTTCTTT. Protein sequence: CASSQDQRNTEAFF.

The chain employs TRBV5-4 and TRBJ2-3; TRBD2 agrees at 14 bases. V lost 3 bases to trimming and J lost 5 bases; unmatched junction nucleotides: 11. This CDR3 has 18 residues. The germline V gene encodes CDR1 SGHNT and CDR2 YYREEE (reference sequence). The CDR3 DNA reads TGTGCCAGCAGCTACGGGACTAGCGGGGGCAATCGGGGAGATACGCAGTATTTT. It is translated as CASSYGTSGGNRGDTQYF.

This chain links TRBV5-6 with TRBJ2-7, with TRBD2 matching 8 bases. CDR3 size: 15 residues. Germline assignment: CDR1 SGHDT and CDR2 YYEEEE. V lost 4 bases and J lost 2; bases outside the gene matches: 8. The chain's CDR3 is CASSRVSGGAYEQYF. CDR3 coding DNA: TGTGCCAGCAGCCGGGTGAGCGGGGGTGCCTACGAGCAGTACTTC. The whole variable domain, remainder taken from reference TRBV5-6 and TRBJ2-7, is DAGVTQSPTHLIKTRGQQVTLRCSPKSGHDTVSWYQQALGQGPQFIFQYYEEEERQRGNFPDRFSGHQFPNYSSELNVNALLLGDSALYLCASSRVSGGAYEQYFGPGTRLTVT.

CDR3 loop: CASSLEGPAVGYTF. Written as DNA, the CDR3 is TGTGCCAGCAGCTTGGAGGGGCCTGCCGTCGGCTACACCTTC. This chain joins TRBV13 and TRBJ1-2; possible D gene TRBD1, 5 bases. The CDR3 covers 14 residues. Trimming took 3 bases from V and 8 from J, leaving 16 bases between them. Germline-derived CDR1 and CDR2 are PRHDT and FYEKMQ (reference sequence).

V gene TRBV18 combines with J gene TRBJ1-3, with D tentatively TRBD1 (6 bases). The CDR3 is made up of 17 amino acids. Between the trimmed V and J ends, which lost 2 bases and 0 bases, there was a span of 14 bases. From germline, CDR1 is KGHSH and CDR2 LQKENI. The CDR3 protein is CASSPKQGRSSGNTIYF. The CDR3 DNA sequence: TGTGCCAGCTCACCAAAACAGGGACGGAGCTCTGGAAACACCATATATTTT.

V is TRBV4-1 and J is TRBJ2-1; 8 nucleotides agree with TRBD2. The V and J ends lost 0 bases and 4 bases, in that order; junction bases with no gene match: 5. Germline lookup yields CDR1 MGHRA and CDR2 YSYEKL. The CDR3 has 16 amino acids. The CDR3 coding sequence is TGCGCCAGCAGCCAAGAGAGAGCGGGAGTGTACAATGAGCAGTTCTTC. Its translation: CASSQERAGVYNEQFF.

The V call is TRBV5-6, the J call TRBJ2-3; 11 bases match TRBD2. This CDR3 has 16 amino acids. CDR1 is SGHDT and CDR2 is YYEEEE in the germline V gene. V shed 3 bases, J shed 5 bases, and the junction held 8 bases outside the gene matches. The DNA of the CDR3 is TGTGCCAGCAGCTGGATAGCGGGAGGGCTGGGAGATACGCAGTATTTT. The encoded protein is CASSWIAGGLGDTQYF.

This chain joins TRBV19 and TRBJ2-2; 9 bases match TRBD1. Looked up from germline, CDR1 is LNHDA and CDR2 is SQIVND (reference sequence). Trimming at V came to 3 bases and at J to 3 bases, leaving 2 bases not matched to a gene. The CDR3 runs 15 residues. The CDR3 region is CASSMGTGYTGELFF. CDR3 nucleotides: TGTGCCAGTAGTATGGGGACAGGGTACACCGGGGAGCTGTTTTTT.

The V and J genes are TRBV7-8 and TRBJ2-5; TRBD2 aligns across 12 bases. The CDR3 totals 16 residues. V was pared by 5 bases and J by 0 bases, with 4 bases of the junction left unmatched. Looked up from germline, CDR1 is SGHVS and CDR2 is FQNEAQ. The CDR3 region has the DNA TGTGCCAGCAGCGGATGGACTAGCGGGGACCAAGAGACCCAGTACTTC. Residues: CASSGWTSGDQETQYF.

V and J are TRBV19 and TRBJ2-7; TRBD1 might be the D (6 bases). Trimming took off 3 bases at V and 5 bases at J, with 11 bases between the two ends. The CDR3 covers 13 residues. Germline CDR1 and CDR2: LNHDA and SQIVND (reference sequence). CDR3 coding DNA: TGTGCCAGTAGTATCGTTAGGGGGAACGAGCAGTACTTC. This gives the protein CASSIVRGNEQYF.

This chain connects TRBV2 to TRBJ2-1; TRBD2 matches at 14 bases. Germline loops: CDR1 SNHLY, CDR2 FYNNEI. V lost 4 bases and J lost 4; bases outside the gene matches: 6. The CDR3 length is 17 residues. The CDR3 protein is CASSAIGTSGRYNEQFF. CDR3 in DNA: TGTGCCAGCAGTGCTATCGGGACTAGCGGGAGATACAATGAGCAGTTCTTC.

J is TRBJ2-2 and V is TRBV20-1, with 9 bases aligning to TRBD1. The V gene end was trimmed by 3 bases and the J gene end by 2 bases; junction bases not matched to a gene: 4. Germline assignment: CDR1 DFQATT and CDR2 SNEGSKA (reference sequence). The CDR3 is made up of 15 amino acids. CDR3 nucleotide sequence: TGCAGTGCTAGTAAACAGGGGGCTAACACCGGGGAGCTGTTTTTT. Protein product: CSASKQGANTGELFF.

This chain connects TRBV28 to TRBJ2-6; D remains ambiguous. The V gene's germline CDR1 is MDHEN and CDR2 SYDVKM. V lost 4 bases and J 0 bases, leaving 10 bases between the germline ends. The CDR3 runs to 16 residues. The CDR3 region has the DNA TGTGCCAGCAGTTCGCCCGGCGGCTCTGGGGCCAACGTCCTGACTTTC. It is translated as CASSSPGGSGANVLTF.

V and J are TRBV5-6 and TRBJ2-2, with 7 bases that match TRBD1. CDR3 size: 16 residues. V dropped 0 bases and J dropped 6; count of bases not matched to a gene: 8. The V gene's germline CDR1 is SGHDT and CDR2 YYEEEE. Here the CDR3 reads CASSLVAGGFPGELFF. DNA of the CDR3: TGTGCCAGCAGCTTGGTTGCAGGGGGATTCCCCGGGGAGCTGTTTTTT.

The chain uses TRBV19 and TRBJ1-2, with D tentatively TRBD1 (6 bases). The CDR3 contains 13 residues. Germline CDR1 is LNHDA and CDR2 is SQIVND (reference sequence). Trimming removed 6 bases from V and 8 bases from J, with 16 bases in between. CDR3 residues: CASRPDRLGGYTF. The CDR3 nucleotides are TGTGCCAGTAGACCCGACAGGTTGGGCGGCTACACCTTC.